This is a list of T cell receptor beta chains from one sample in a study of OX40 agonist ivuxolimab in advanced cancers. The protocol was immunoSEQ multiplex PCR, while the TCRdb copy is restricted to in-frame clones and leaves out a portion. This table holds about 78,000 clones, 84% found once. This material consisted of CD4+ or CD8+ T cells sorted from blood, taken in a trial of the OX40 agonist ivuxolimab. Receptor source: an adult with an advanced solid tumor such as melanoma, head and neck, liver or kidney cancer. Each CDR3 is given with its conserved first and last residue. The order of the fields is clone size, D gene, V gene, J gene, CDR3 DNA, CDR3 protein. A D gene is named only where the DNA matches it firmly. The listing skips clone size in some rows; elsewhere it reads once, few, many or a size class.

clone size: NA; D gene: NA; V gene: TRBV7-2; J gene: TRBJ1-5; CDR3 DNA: TGTGCCAGCAGCTTAGGTCTTCAGAGCAATCAGCCCCAGCATTTT; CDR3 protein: CASSLGLQSNQPQHF
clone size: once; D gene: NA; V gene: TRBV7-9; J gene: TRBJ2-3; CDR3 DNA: TGTGCCAGCAGCTTTCGACACCCAAGCACAGATACGCAGTATTTT; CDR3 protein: CASSFRHPSTDTQYF
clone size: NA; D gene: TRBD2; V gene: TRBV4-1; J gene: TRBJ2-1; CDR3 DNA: TGCGCCAGCAGAACGAGCGGGGCCTCCTACAATGAGCAGTTCTTC; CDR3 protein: CASRTSGASYNEQFF
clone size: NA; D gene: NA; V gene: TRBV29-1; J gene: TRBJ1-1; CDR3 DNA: TGCAGCGTTGCGGCCGGTAAGAGAACTGAAGCTTTCTTT; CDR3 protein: CSVAAGKRTEAFF
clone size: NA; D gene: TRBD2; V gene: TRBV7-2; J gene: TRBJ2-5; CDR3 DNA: TGTGCCAGCAGCTTAGCGACTAGCGGGGGCCAAGAGACCCAGTACTTC; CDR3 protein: CASSLATSGGQETQYF
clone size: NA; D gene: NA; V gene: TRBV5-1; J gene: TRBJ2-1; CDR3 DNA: TGCGCCAGCAGTTTACTAGCTTCGAGCTCCTACAATGAGCAGTTCTTC; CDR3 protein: CASSLLASSSYNEQFF
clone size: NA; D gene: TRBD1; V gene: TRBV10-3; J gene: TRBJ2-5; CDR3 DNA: TGTGCCATCAGAGACAGGGAGCACGAGACCCAGTACTTC; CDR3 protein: CAIRDREHETQYF
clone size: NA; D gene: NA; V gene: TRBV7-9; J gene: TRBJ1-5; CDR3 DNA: TGTGCCAGCAGCTTATGGACGGGGCGGCGCGATCAGCCCCAGCATTTT; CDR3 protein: CASSLWTGRRDQPQHF
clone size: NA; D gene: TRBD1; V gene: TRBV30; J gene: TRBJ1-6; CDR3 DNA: TGTGCCTGGACGAAGGCGGACAGGGGAAATTCACCCCTCCACTTT; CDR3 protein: CAWTKADRGNSPLHF
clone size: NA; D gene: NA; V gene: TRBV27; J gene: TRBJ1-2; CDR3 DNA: TGTGCCAGCAGTTCGATTCGGGGTTATGGCTACACCTTC; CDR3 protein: CASSSIRGYGYTF
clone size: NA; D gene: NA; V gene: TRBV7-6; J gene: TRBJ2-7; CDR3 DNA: TGTGCCAGCAGCCGAACAGGCGGGGCCTACGAGCAGTACTTC; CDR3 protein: CASSRTGGAYEQYF
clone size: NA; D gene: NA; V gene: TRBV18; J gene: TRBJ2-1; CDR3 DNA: TGTGCCAGCTCACCTGGGGGATTTGGCAATGAGCAGTTCTTC; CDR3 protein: CASSPGGFGNEQFF
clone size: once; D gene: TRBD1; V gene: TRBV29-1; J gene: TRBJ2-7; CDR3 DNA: TGCAGCGCCGGGACAGGGTTTGAGCAGTACTTC; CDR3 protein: CSAGTGFEQYF
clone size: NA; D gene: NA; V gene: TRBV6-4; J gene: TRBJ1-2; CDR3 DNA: TGTGCCAGCAGACCTACAGGGAACTATGGCTACACCTTC; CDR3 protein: CASRPTGNYGYTF
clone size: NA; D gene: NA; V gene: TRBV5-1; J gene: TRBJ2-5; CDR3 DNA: TGCGCCAGCAGCATAGGGGATTTTCAAGAGACCCAGTACTTC; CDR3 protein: CASSIGDFQETQYF
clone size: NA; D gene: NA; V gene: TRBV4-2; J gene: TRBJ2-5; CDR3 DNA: TGTGCCAGCAGCCATGGGGCCCACCAAGAGGCCCAGTACTTC; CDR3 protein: CASSHGAHQEAQYF
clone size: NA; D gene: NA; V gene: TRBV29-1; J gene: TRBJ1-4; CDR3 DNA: TGCAGCGTCCCAGATGGCCAGGGTAATGAAAAACTGTTTTTT; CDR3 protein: CSVPDGQGNEKLFF
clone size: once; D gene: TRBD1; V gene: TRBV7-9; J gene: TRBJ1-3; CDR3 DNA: TGTGCCAGCAGACCCTCCCCGACAGGGATCGGTGGAAACACCATATATTTT; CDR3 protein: CASRPSPTGIGGNTIYF
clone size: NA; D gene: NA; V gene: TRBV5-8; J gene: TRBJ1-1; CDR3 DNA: TGTGCCAGCAGCTTTCGATCGGAGGCAAGGGCGACTGAAGCTTTCTTT; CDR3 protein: CASSFRSEARATEAFF
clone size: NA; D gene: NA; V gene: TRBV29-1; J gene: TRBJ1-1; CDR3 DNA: TGCAGCGTTGTAAGGGTAGTGAACACTGAAGCTTTCTTT; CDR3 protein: CSVVRVVNTEAFF
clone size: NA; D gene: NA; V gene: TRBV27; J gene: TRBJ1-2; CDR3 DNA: TGTGCCAGCACCCTTACTTGGGACGCCAACTATGGCTACACCTTC; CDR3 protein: CASTLTWDANYGYTF